This T cell receptor beta chain originates from a study of tumor and adjacent non-tumor tissue in lung cancer. About this clonotype: Its ends do not fully match the called genes, so a read error is possible.

The CDR3 length is 13 residues. A modified ARM-PCR protocol with three rounds of nested PCR amplified TCRbeta. Each CDR3 protein gets one entry after TCRdb re-called the multiplex PCR reads with MiXCR. This sample carries tens of thousands of distinct CDR3 sequences, under 80% of them seen once, and the ten largest clones take around 12%. RNA was extracted from bulk tissue without any cell sorting. The sample consisted of lung tumor tissue. The receptor comes from a woman aged 50 to 60 with non-small cell lung cancer. The chain couples TRBV12-3 or TRBV12-4 to TRBJ2-2; tentative D call: TRBD1 (5 bases). CDR3 protein: CASGLGAGGELFF. In DNA, the CDR3 is TGTGCCAGCGGTTTAGGGGCCGGCGGGGAGCTGTTTTTT.